One sample yielded the 8 T cell receptor beta chains listed below, sequenced in a study of cytomegalovirus exposure and HLA in healthy donors. The PCR was carried out with 60 Vbeta primers and 13 Jbeta primers. Here immunoSEQ multiplex PCR was the method, and the copy in TCRdb shows in-frame clones only, minus some. The table records about 140,000 clones, about 80% of them present only once. Sequencing was done on a sample of PBMCs. Every receptor here comes from a man aged 30 to 39 in good health and CMV-seronegative.

Only one count was recorded for this clone. The junction does not match germline at one end; this may be a read error. The chain recombines TRBV6-1 with TRBJ1-5; 8 bases fit TRBD1. CDR1 is MNHNS and CDR2 is SASEGT in the germline V gene. This CDR3 has 15 amino acids. CDR3 region: CASSEWTGFNQPQNF. The CDR3 DNA reads TGTGCCAGCAGTGAATGGACAGGGTTCAATCAGCCCCAGAATTTT.

The genes are TRBV19 and TRBJ2-5, with D possibly being TRBD1 (5 bases). The CDR3 sequence is 14 residues long. V shed 5 bases and J shed 2 bases, with 12 bases lying between them. Germline loops: CDR1 LNHDA, CDR2 SQIVND (reference sequence). CDR3 residues: CASSPRAGQETQYF. The CDR3 DNA follows: TGTGCCAGTAGTCCCCGTGCAGGGCAAGAGACCCAGTACTTC.

V and J are TRBV15 and TRBJ1-5; D gene uncertain. The CDR3 sequence is 16 residues long. Germline-derived CDR1 and CDR2 are LNHNV and YYDKDF (reference sequence). Between the trimmed V and J ends, which lost 0 bases and 4 bases, there was a span of 13 bases. The CDR3 loop reads CATSRDRRRENQPQHF. The CDR3 DNA follows: TGTGCCACCAGCAGAGATCGACGGAGGGAAAATCAGCCCCAGCATTTT.

Concerning this clone itself: One end of the junction varies from germline; a read error may be responsible. This chain uses TRBV10-3 with TRBJ1-2; D might be TRBD1 (6 bases). CDR3 size: 12 residues. The germline V gene encodes CDR1 ENHRY and CDR2 SYGVKD. Here the CDR3 DNA reads TGTGCCATCAACAGGGTTTACTATGGCTACCCCTTC. Translated, it gives CAINRVYYGYPF.

V and J are TRBV20-1 and TRBJ2-4, with a weak D call TRBD2 (6 bases). Trimming removed 1 base from V and 10 bases from J, with 8 bases in between. This CDR3 is built from 11 residues. In germline, CDR1 is DFQATT, CDR2 SNEGSKA (reference sequence). Here the CDR3 reads CSARVEGIQYF. The DNA for the CDR3 is TGCAGTGCTAGAGTGGAGGGGATTCAGTACTTC.

The genes are TRBV19 and TRBJ2-7, with 8 bases fitting TRBD2. Germline assignment: CDR1 LNHDA and CDR2 SQIVND (reference sequence). V gave up 10 bases and J gave up 3 bases; unmatched junction bases: 14. The CDR3 covers 15 residues. The CDR3 sequence: CATGGGREHLYEQYF. DNA of the CDR3: TGTGCCACCGGGGGGGGCCGGGAGCATCTCTACGAGCAGTACTTC.

The CDR3 DNA reads as TGCAGCGTCAGGACAGTTTGGCAAGAGACCCAGTACTTC. This sequence encodes CSVRTVWQETQYF. The rearrangement links TRBV29-1 to TRBJ2-5; weak D call: TRBD1 (6 bases). V lost 6 bases, J lost 2 bases, and 13 bases lay in between. The CDR3 extends over 13 amino acids. Germline lookup yields CDR1 SQVTM and CDR2 ANQGSEA.

This rearrangement joins TRBV29-1 to TRBJ2-3; 10 positions match TRBD2. With 1 base clipped from V and 3 bases from J, the junction kept 7 bases outside the gene matches. Germline CDR1 reads SQVTM; CDR2 reads ANQGSEA. The CDR3 is made up of 16 amino acids. CDR3 in DNA: TGCAGCGTTGAAGGGTCCAGCGGGGGGGCAACAGATACGCAGTATTTT. Its protein is CSVEGSSGGATDTQYF.